This T cell receptor (beta chain) originates from a study of T cell changes during pregnancy in multiple sclerosis. This clone was observed once. Clones were sequenced by immunoSEQ multiplex PCR, and TCRdb holds only the in-frame ones, with some missing. This sample has fewer than 65,000 clones, with approximately 93% found just once. CDR1 and CDR2 (germline): SGHAT, FQNNGV. V was shortened by 5 bases and J by 7 bases, with 28 bases between the two germline ends. The CDR3 is made up of 18 amino acids. The material sequenced was peripheral blood, taken in the second trimester of pregnancy. V is TRBV11-2 and J is TRBJ2-3; maybe TRBD2 (6 bases). The TCR sequence derives from a female donor with multiple sclerosis, enrolled in a pregnancy study. CDR3 DNA sequence: TGTGCCAGCAGCCCCCTCGGCGGGACGCGAGCGAAGATTAATACGCAGTATTTT. This codes for CASSPLGGTRAKINTQYF.